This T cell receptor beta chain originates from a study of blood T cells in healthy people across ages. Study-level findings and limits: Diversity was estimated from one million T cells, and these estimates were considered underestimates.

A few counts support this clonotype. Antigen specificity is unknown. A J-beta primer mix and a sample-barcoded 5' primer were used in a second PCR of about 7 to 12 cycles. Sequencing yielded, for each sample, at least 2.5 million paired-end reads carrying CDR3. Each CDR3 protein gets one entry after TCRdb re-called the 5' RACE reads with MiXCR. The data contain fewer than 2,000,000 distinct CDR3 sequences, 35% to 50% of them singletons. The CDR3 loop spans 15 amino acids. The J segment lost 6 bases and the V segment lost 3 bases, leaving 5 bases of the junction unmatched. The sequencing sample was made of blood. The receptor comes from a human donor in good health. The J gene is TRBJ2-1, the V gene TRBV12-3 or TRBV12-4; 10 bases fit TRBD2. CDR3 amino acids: CASSFTSGALNEQFF. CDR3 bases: TGTGCCAGCAGTTTTACTAGCGGGGCTCTCAATGAGCAGTTCTTC.